Presented here are 19 T cell receptor beta chains from one specimen sequenced in a study of PD-L1 blockade in urothelial cancer. The data were produced by immunoSEQ multiplex PCR, yet TCRdb's version contains in-frame clones alone and is incomplete. In the table there are about 25,000 clones, 84% of which are singletons. The specimen was PBMCs, collected around atezolizumab (anti-PD-L1) treatment. These receptor sequences come from an older man with urothelial cancer.

This clone was found a few times. The chain uses TRBV27 and TRBJ1-5, with D possibly matching TRBD1 (6 bases). Between the trimmed V and J ends, which lost 5 bases and 6 bases, there was a span of 20 bases. The CDR3 has 16 amino acids. Germline V lookup: CDR1 MNHEY, CDR2 SMNVEV (reference sequence). The CDR3 DNA is TGTGCCAGCAGTAGATTGATCCCTACAGGGATTCAGCCCCAGCATTTT. Translated, it gives CASSRLIPTGIQPQHF.

This clone occurred once. The V call is TRBV5-1, the J call TRBJ1-1, with 7 bases fitting TRBD1. V lost 3 bases, J lost 0 bases, and 5 bases stayed unmatched. The CDR3 extends over 15 amino acids. CDR1 is SGHRS, CDR2 YFSETQ, per germline. In nucleotides, the CDR3 is TGCGCCAGCAGCTGGGACAGCCCCGTGAACACTGAAGCTTTCTTT. Its translation: CASSWDSPVNTEAFF.

The chain combines TRBV29-1 with TRBJ2-1; D remains ambiguous. Germline V gives CDR1 SQVTM, CDR2 ANQGSEA. Between the trimmed V and J ends, which lost 4 bases and 5 bases, there was a span of 9 bases. There are 12 residues in the CDR3. Here the CDR3 DNA reads TGCAGCGTTGGAGAGGCCAACAATGAGCAGTTCTTC. Protein product: CSVGEANNEQFF.

This clone came up a few times. The chain has TRBV7-9 and TRBJ2-3; a weak D match, TRBD1 (5 bases). Germline V CDR1 and CDR2: SEHNR, FQNEAQ (reference sequence). V was shortened by 6 bases and J by 6 bases, with 22 bases between the two germline ends. The CDR3 extends over 16 amino acids. As DNA, the CDR3 is TGTGCCAGCAGAAGAGGACCGCGGCGACAGATGGATACGCAGTATTTT. This sequence encodes CASRRGPRRQMDTQYF.

The chain combines TRBV6-4 with TRBJ2-3, with TRBD1 identical over 12 bases. Germline CDR1 is MRHNA and CDR2 is SNTAGT. The V segment lost 6 bases and the J segment 3 bases; nucleotides outside the gene matches: 1. The CDR3 has 14 residues. CDR3 residues: CASRGQGATDTQYF. CDR3 bases: TGTGCCAGCAGGGGACAGGGGGCAACAGATACGCAGTATTTT.

CDR3 amino acids: CASSSGLAVNTDTQYF. In nucleotides, the CDR3 is TGTGCCAGCAGCTCGGGACTAGCGGTAAACACAGATACGCAGTATTTT. V is TRBV5-4 and J is TRBJ2-3, with 11 bases that match TRBD2. Germline values: CDR1 SGHNT, CDR2 YYREEE (reference sequence). The CDR3 runs 16 residues. V lost 3 bases to trimming and J lost 2 bases; unmatched junction nucleotides: 5.

This chain uses TRBV19 with TRBJ2-2; 7 nucleotides line up with TRBD2. The CDR3 has 15 amino acids. In germline, CDR1 is LNHDA, CDR2 SQIVND (reference sequence). The V segment lost 3 bases and the J segment 6 bases; nucleotides outside the gene matches: 7. CDR3 bases: TGTGCCAGTAGTATGCTCGCGGGAGTCCCCGGGGAGCTGTTTTTT. This codes for CASSMLAGVPGELFF.

This chain joins TRBV5-1 and TRBJ2-1, with 9 bases that match TRBD2. From germline, CDR1 is SGHRS and CDR2 YFSETQ. This CDR3 is built from 16 residues. Trimming removed 0 bases from V and 5 bases from J; junction bases left unmatched: 6. The CDR3 DNA sequence: TGCGCCAGCAGCTTGGATTCTAGCGGGAATAACAATGAGCAGTTCTTC. Amino acid sequence: CASSLDSSGNNNEQFF.

This clone came up a few times. This chain joins TRBV7-9 and TRBJ2-2, with D perhaps TRBD2 (7 bases). Trimming removed 5 bases from V and 1 base from J, with 14 bases in between. Germline V gene lookup returns CDR1 SEHNR and CDR2 FQNEAQ (reference sequence). The CDR3 consists of 16 residues. The CDR3 is CASSRLGGRNTGELFF. The DNA of the CDR3 is TGTGCCAGCAGCCGGTTGGGGGGGCGGAACACCGGGGAGCTGTTTTTT.

Only one count was recorded for this clone. The chain has TRBV28 and TRBJ1-4; possibly TRBD1 for D (6 bases). The CDR3 covers 14 residues. V was pared by 2 bases and J by 3 bases, with 7 bases between. Per the germline V gene, CDR1 is MDHEN and CDR2 is SYDVKM. This chain's CDR3 is CASSLRGSNEKLFF. The DNA of the CDR3 is TGTGCCAGCAGTTTAAGGGGGTCTAATGAAAAACTGTTTTTT.

The chain combines TRBV7-9 with TRBJ2-7; D is unclear. V was trimmed by 1 base and J by 0 bases, leaving 13 bases between them. CDR1 is SEHNR, CDR2 FQNEAQ, per germline (reference sequence). This CDR3 has 16 residues. The DNA for the CDR3 is TGTGCCAGCAGCTTAGGGTCGTTGGTTAGCTCCTACGAGCAGTACTTC. Amino acids: CASSLGSLVSSYEQYF.

This clone was observed a few times. The chain carries TRBV2 and TRBJ2-1; 7 positions match TRBD2. Germline trimming cut 5 bases from V and 8 bases from J; bases unmatched to any gene: 3. The germline V gene has CDR1 SNHLY and CDR2 FYNNEI. This CDR3 is built from 12 residues. In nucleotides, the CDR3 is TGTGCCAGCAGTTTGGGGGGGGATGAGCAGTTCTTC. This encodes CASSLGGDEQFF.

The rearrangement joins TRBV10-3 to TRBJ2-1; 8 bases fit TRBD2. The CDR3 runs to 14 residues. CDR1 ENHRY and CDR2 SYGVKD come from the germline V gene. J was trimmed by 9 bases and V by 3 bases; bases with no gene match: 7. The CDR3 loop is CAISERAGDGEQFF. The CDR3 coding sequence is TGTGCCATCAGTGAAAGAGCGGGAGACGGTGAGCAGTTCTTC.

The rearrangement links TRBV9 to TRBJ1-3, with D maybe TRBD1 (6 bases). The CDR3 consists of 14 residues. The germline V gene encodes CDR1 SGDLS and CDR2 YYNGEE. Between the trimmed V and J ends, which lost 3 bases and 0 bases, there was a span of 7 bases. CDR3 region: CASSEDSSGNTIYF. The CDR3 region has the DNA TGTGCCAGCAGCGAGGACAGCTCTGGAAACACCATATATTTT.

This clone was picked up one time. This chain joins TRBV9 and TRBJ2-5, with D perhaps TRBD1 (6 bases). Germline CDR1 SGDLS, CDR2 YYNGEE. The V end was cut by 0 bases, the J end by 1 base, with 13 bases between. CDR3 size: 16 residues. The CDR3 nucleotides are TGTGCCAGCAGCGTAGAAGCAGGGGTATCCCAAGAGACCCAGTACTTC. It specifies CASSVEAGVSQETQYF.

The chain couples TRBV10-3 to TRBJ2-1; the D is unclear. V was cut by 10 bases and J by 0 bases, with 13 bases left in between. Per the germline V gene, CDR1 is ENHRY and CDR2 is SYGVKD. The CDR3 totals 14 residues. The CDR3 spells CATLSPSSYNEQFF. The CDR3, as DNA: TGTGCCACCCTCTCCCCGAGCTCCTACAATGAGCAGTTCTTC.

The J gene is TRBJ1-5, the V gene TRBV28; the D gene is possibly TRBD1 (5 bases). The CDR3 consists of 17 residues. The V end was cut by 6 bases, the J end by 0 bases, with 18 bases between. The germline V gene has CDR1 MDHEN and CDR2 SYDVKM. This CDR3 reads CASRREGWDPSNQPQHF. The CDR3 coding sequence is TGTGCCAGCAGGAGGGAGGGATGGGACCCTAGCAATCAGCCCCAGCATTTT.

The chain couples TRBV5-1 to TRBJ1-3; D unclear. CDR3 length: 15 residues. Per germline, CDR1 SGHRS and CDR2 YFSETQ. The V end was cut by 5 bases, the J end by 0 bases, with 12 bases between. Here the CDR3 DNA reads TGCGCCAGCAGTCTCCAGGATTTCTCTGGAAACACCATATATTTT. This sequence encodes CASSLQDFSGNTIYF.

The rearrangement links TRBV11-3 to TRBJ2-1; the D is unclear. Trimming removed 6 bases at V and 1 base at J, with 4 bases between. Germline V gene sequence: CDR1 SGHNT, CDR2 YENEEA. CDR3 length: 12 amino acids. The CDR3: CASSRSYNEQFF. As DNA, the CDR3 is TGTGCCAGCAGTCGGTCCTACAATGAGCAGTTCTTC.